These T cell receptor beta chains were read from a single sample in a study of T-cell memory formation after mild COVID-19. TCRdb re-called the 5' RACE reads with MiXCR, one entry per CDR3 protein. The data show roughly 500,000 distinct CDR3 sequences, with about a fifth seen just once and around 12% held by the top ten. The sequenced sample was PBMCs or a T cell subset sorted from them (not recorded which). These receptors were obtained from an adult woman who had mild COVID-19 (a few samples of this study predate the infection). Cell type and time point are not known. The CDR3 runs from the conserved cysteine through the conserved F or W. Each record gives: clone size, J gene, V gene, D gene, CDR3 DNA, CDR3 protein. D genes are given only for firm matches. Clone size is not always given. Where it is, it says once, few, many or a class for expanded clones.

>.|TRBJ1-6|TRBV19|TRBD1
TGTGCCAGTAGACCGGGACAGGGTAACTCACCCCTCCACTTT
CASRPGQGNSPLHF
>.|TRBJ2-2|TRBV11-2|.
TGTGCCGGCAGGACCCCGAACACCGGGGAGCTGTTTTTT
CAGRTPNTGELFF
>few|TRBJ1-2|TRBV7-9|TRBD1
TGTGCCAGCAGCTTAGAAGGCAGGGGGCTTGGCTACACCTTC
CASSLEGRGLGYTF
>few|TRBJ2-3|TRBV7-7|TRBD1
TGTGCTAGCAGCTTTGCTTCCGGGACAGGGACAGATACGCAGTATTTT
CASSFASGTGTDTQYF
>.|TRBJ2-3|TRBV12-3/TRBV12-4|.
TGTGCCAGCAGTTTAGGTTCTATCAAGCGATCAGATACGCAGTATTTT
CASSLGSIKRSDTQYF
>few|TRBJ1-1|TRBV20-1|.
TGCAGTGCTAGAGGGGGAGGGCACACTGAAGCTTTCTTT
CSARGGGHTEAFF
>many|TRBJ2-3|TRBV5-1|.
TGCGCCAGCAGTTCTGGTCAAGGGGGAGCTAGCACAGATACGCAGTATTTT
CASSSGQGGASTDTQYF
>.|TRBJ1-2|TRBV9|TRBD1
TGTGCCAGCAGCGTAGATCCTTTATCCGGGACAGGGGCTGGCTACACCTTC
CASSVDPLSGTGAGYTF
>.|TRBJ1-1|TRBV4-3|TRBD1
TGCGCCAGCAGCCAAGATGGGACAGGGGGAGGGAGCACTGAAGCTTTCTTT
CASSQDGTGGGSTEAFF
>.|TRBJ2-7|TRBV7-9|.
TGTGCGAGCAGCTTCTTTTTTGCGGGACCGGGCGCCCACGAGCAGTACTTC
CASSFFFAGPGAHEQYF
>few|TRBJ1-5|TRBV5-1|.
TGCGCCAGCAGCTTGGAGGCAGGGCATAGCAATCAGCCCCAGCATTTT
CASSLEAGHSNQPQHF
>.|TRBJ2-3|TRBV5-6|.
TGTGCCAGCGGAGCGGATACTAGCACAGATACGCAGTATTTT
CASGADTSTDTQYF
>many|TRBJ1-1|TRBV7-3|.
TGTGCCAGCAGCTTGACGGGAGCTTCCACTGAAGCTTTCTTT
CASSLTGASTEAFF
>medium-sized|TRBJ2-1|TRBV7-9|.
TGTGCCAGCAGCTTAGCGCTAGGAGGAGCGCGGAATGAGCAGTTCTTC
CASSLALGGARNEQFF
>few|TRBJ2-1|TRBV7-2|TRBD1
TGTGCCAGCAGCATGACAGGGGTGCCGGGCTCCTACAATGAGCAGTTCTTC
CASSMTGVPGSYNEQFF
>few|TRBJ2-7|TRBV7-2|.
TGTGCCAGCAGCTTGTCATACCTTTACGAGCAGTACTTC
CASSLSYLYEQYF
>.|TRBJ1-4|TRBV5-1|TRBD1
TGCGCCAGCAGCTTGGGGCCGACAGGGATGAGTGAAAAACTGTTTTTT
CASSLGPTGMSEKLFF
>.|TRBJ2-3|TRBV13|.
TGTGCCAGCAGCTTCTTATCAGTAGGTAGCACAGATACGCAGTATTTT
CASSFLSVGSTDTQYF
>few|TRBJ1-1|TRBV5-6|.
TGTGCCAGCAGCCCGACTCGGGGGGCTAACACTGAAGCTTTCTTT
CASSPTRGANTEAFF
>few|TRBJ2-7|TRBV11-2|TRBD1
TGTGCCAGCAGCTCCCGGACAGGGATAGCCGAGCAGTACTTC
CASSSRTGIAEQYF
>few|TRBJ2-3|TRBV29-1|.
TGCAGCGTTGTAAGCCCGGGGGATACGCAGTATTTT
CSVVSPGDTQYF
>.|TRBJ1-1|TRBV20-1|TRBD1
TGCAGTGCAATCCGGGACAGGGGCACTGAAGCTTTCTTT
CSAIRDRGTEAFF
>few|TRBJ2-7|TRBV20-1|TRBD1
TGCAGTGTTACAACAGGGGGCTGGTACGAGCAGTACTTC
CSVTTGGWYEQYF
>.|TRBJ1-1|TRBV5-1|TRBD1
TGCGCCAGCAGCGGGGACAGGGGGGACACTGAAGCTTTCTTT
CASSGDRGDTEAFF
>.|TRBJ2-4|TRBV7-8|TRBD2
TGTGCCAGCAGCTTAATCTGGGGGACTAGCGGGAGGGAAAACATTCAGTACTTC
CASSLIWGTSGRENIQYF
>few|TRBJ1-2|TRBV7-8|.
TGTGCCAGCAGCTTAGTAGACAGCTACTCCTATGGCTACACCTTC
CASSLVDSYSYGYTF